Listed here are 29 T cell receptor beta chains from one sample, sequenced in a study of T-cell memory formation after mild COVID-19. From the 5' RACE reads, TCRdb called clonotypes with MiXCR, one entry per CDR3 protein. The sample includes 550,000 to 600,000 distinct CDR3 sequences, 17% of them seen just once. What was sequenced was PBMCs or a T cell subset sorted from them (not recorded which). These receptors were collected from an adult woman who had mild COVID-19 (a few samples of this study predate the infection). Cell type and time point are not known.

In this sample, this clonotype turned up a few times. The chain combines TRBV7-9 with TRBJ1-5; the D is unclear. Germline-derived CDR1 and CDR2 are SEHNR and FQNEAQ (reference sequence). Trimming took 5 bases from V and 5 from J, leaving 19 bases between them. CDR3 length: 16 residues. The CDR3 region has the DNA TGTGCCAGCAGCACCGGACGCCAACTGATTGATCAGCCCCAGCATTTT. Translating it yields CASSTGRQLIDQPQHF.

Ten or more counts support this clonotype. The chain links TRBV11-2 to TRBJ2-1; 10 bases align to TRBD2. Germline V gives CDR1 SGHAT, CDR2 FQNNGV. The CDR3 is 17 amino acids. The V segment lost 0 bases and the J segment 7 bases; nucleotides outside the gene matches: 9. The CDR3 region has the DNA TGTGCCAGCAGCTTAGATCTGGCTAGCGGGAGTCTGAATGAGCAGTTCTTC. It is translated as CASSLDLASGSLNEQFF.

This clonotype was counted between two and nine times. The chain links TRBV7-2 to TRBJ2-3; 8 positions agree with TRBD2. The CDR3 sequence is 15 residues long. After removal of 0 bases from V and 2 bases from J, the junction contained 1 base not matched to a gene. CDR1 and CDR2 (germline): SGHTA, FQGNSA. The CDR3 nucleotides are TGTGCCAGCAGCTTAGCCGGGGGGGCCACAGATACGCAGTATTTT. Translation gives CASSLAGGATDTQYF.

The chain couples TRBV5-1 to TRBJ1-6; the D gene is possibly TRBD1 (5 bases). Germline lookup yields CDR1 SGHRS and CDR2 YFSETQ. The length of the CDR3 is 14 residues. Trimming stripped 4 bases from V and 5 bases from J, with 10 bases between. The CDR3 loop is CASSNEGHNSPLHF. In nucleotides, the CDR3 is TGCGCCAGCAGCAACGAGGGGCATAATTCACCCCTCCACTTT. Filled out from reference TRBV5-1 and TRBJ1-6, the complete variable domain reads KAGVTQTPRYLIKTRGQQVTLSCSPISGHRSVSWYQQTPGQGLQFLFEYFSETQRNKGNFPGRFSGRQFSNSRSEMNVSTLELGDSALYLCASSNEGHNSPLHFGNGTRLTVT.

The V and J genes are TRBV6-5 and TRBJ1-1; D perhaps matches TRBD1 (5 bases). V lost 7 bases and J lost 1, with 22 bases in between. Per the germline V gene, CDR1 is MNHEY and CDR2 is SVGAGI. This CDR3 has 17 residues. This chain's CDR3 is CASTYGGPGTGNTEAFF. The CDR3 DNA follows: TGTGCCAGCACCTATGGGGGTCCTGGGACGGGGAACACTGAAGCTTTCTTT.

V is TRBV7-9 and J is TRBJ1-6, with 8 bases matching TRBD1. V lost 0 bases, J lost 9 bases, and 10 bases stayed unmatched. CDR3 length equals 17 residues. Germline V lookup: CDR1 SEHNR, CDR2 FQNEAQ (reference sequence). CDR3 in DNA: TGTGCCAGCAGCTTAGCTCCCCACGACAGGGGATCTTCACCCCTCCACTTT. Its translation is CASSLAPHDRGSSPLHF.

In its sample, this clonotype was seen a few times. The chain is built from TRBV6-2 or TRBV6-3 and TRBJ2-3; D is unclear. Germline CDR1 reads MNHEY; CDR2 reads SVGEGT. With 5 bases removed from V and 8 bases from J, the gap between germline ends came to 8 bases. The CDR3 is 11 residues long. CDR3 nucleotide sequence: TGTGCCAGCAGTCCCCTCCGTACGCAGTATTTT. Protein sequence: CASSPLRTQYF.

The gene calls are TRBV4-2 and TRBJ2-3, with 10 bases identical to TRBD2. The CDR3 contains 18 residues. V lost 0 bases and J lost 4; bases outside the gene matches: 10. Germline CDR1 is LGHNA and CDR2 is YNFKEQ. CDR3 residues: CASSQDRASGGEPDTQYF. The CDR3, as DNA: TGTGCCAGCAGCCAAGATCGGGCTAGCGGGGGAGAGCCAGATACGCAGTATTTT.

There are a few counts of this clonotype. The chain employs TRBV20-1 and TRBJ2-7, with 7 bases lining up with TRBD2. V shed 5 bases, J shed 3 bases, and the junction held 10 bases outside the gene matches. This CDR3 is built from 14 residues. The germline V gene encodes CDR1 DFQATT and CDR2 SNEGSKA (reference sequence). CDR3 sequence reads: CSAAAGALNYEQYF. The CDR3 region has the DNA TGCAGTGCTGCCGCGGGAGCCCTAAACTACGAGCAGTACTTC.

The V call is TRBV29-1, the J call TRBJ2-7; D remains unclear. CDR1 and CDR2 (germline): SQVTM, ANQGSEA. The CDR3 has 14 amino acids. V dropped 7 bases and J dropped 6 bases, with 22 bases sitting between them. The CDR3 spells CSAHPQTLPFEQYF. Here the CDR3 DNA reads TGCAGCGCGCATCCCCAGACACTCCCTTTCGAGCAGTACTTC.

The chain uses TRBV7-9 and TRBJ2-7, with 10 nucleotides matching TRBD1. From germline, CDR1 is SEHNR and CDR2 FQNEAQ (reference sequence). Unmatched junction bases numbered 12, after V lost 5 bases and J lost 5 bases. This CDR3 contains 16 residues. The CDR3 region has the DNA TGTGCCAGCAGCAGACTCCGGGACAGGGGTATCGACGAGCAGTACTTC. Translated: CASSRLRDRGIDEQYF.

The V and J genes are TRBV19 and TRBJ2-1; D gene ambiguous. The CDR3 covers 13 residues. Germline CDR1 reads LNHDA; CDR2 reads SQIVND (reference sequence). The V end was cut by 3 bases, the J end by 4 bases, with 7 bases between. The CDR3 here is CASSIRAYNEQFF. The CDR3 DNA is TGTGCCAGTAGTATTAGGGCTTACAATGAGCAGTTCTTC.

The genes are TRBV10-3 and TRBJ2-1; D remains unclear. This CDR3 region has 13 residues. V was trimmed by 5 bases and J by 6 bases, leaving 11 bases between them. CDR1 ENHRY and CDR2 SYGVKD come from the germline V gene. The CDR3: CAISSLAINEQFF. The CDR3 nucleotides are TGTGCCATCAGTTCCTTGGCAATCAATGAGCAGTTCTTC.

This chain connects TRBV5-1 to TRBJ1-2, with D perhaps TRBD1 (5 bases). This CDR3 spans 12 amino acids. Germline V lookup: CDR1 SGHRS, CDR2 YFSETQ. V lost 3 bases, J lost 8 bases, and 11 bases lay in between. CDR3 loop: CASSSTAWGYTF. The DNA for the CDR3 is TGCGCCAGCAGCTCGACAGCGTGGGGCTACACCTTC.

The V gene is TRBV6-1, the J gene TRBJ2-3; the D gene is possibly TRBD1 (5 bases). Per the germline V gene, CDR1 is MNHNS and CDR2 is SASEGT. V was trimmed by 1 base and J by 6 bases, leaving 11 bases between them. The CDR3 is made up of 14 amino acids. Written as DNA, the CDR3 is TGTGCCAGCAGTGAAGATTGGGGCCTCGATACGCAGTATTTT. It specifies CASSEDWGLDTQYF.

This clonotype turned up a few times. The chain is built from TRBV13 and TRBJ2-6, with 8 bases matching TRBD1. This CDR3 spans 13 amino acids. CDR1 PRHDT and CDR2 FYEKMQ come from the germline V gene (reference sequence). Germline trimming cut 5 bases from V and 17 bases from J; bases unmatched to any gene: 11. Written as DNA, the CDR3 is TGTGCCAGCAGCCCGATGGGGACAGGCGCGTTGACTTTC. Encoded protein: CASSPMGTGALTF.

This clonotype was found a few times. Here the CDR3 reads CASSPRRTGVSEQFF. Written as DNA, the CDR3 is TGTGCCAGCTCACCACGTAGGACAGGGGTGAGCGAGCAGTTCTTC. The chain employs TRBV18 and TRBJ2-1; 9 bases map to TRBD1. CDR3 size: 15 residues. Germline V lookup: CDR1 KGHSH, CDR2 LQKENI. V lost 1 base, J lost 10 bases, and 8 bases stayed unmatched.

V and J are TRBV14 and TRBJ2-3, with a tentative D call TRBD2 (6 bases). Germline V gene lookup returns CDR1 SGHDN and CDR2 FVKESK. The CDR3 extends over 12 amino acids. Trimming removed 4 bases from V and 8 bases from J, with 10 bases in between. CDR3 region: CASSPGTFTQYF. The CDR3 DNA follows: TGTGCCAGCAGCCCGGGGACTTTTACGCAGTATTTT.

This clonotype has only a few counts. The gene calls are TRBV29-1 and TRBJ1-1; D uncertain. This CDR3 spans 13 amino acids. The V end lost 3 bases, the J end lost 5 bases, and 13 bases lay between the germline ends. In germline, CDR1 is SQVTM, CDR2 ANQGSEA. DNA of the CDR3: TGCAGCGTTGATTCTGCGGTGGCTACTGAAGCTTTCTTT. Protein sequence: CSVDSAVATEAFF. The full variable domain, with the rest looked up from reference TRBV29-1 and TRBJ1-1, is SAVISQKPSRDICQRGTSLTIQCQVDSQVTMMFWYRQQPGQSLTLIATANQGSEATYESGFVIDKFPISRPNLTFSTLTVSNMSPEDSSIYLCSVDSAVATEAFFGQGTRLTVV.

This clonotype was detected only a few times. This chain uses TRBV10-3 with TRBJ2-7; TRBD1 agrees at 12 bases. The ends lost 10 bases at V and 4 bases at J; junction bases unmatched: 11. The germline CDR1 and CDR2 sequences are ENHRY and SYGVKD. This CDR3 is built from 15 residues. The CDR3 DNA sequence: TGTGCCACCGGGGGGACAGGGGGCGAGAGGTACGAGCAGTACTTC. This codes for CATGGTGGERYEQYF.

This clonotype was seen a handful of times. CDR3: CATSDFTGGENEQFF. For the CDR3, the DNA is TGTGCCACCAGTGATTTTACGGGAGGCGAGAATGAGCAGTTCTTC. The chain recombines TRBV24-1 with TRBJ2-1, with 7 positions matching TRBD2. This CDR3 is 15 amino acids long. After removal of 1 base from V and 7 bases from J, the junction contained 6 bases not matched to a gene. CDR1 and CDR2 (germline): KGHDR, SFDVKD.

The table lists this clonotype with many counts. As DNA, the CDR3 is TGTGCCAGCAGAATAGCGGGAGGGCCATACGAGCAGTACTTC. This encodes CASRIAGGPYEQYF. The chain couples TRBV7-2 to TRBJ2-7; TRBD2 agrees at 11 bases. CDR1 is SGHTA, CDR2 FQGNSA, per germline. J lost 4 bases, V lost 6 bases, and 5 bases had no gene match. The CDR3 length is 14 residues.

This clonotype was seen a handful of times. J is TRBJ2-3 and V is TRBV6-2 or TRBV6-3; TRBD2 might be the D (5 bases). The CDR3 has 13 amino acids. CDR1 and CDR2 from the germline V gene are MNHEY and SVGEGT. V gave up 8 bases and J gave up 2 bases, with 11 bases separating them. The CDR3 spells CASEGSSTDTQYF. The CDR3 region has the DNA TGTGCCAGCGAGGGTAGTTCCACAGATACGCAGTATTTT.

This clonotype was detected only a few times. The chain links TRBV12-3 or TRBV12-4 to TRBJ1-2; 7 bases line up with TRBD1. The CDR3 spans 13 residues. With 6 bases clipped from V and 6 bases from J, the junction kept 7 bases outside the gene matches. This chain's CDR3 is CASRSTGVNGYTF. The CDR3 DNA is TGTGCCAGCAGATCTACAGGGGTTAATGGCTACACCTTC.

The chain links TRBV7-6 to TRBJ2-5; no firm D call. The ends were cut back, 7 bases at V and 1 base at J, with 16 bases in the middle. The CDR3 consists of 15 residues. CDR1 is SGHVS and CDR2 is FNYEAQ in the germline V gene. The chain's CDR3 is CASTQLTSLQETQYF. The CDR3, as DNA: TGTGCCAGCACCCAACTTACTTCTCTCCAAGAGACCCAGTACTTC. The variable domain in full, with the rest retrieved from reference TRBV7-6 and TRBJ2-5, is GAGVSQSPRYKVTKRGQDVALRCDPISGHVSLYWYRQALGQGPEFLTYFNYEAQQDKSGLPNDRFSAERPEGSISTLTIQRTEQRDSAMYRCASTQLTSLQETQYFGPGTRLLVL.

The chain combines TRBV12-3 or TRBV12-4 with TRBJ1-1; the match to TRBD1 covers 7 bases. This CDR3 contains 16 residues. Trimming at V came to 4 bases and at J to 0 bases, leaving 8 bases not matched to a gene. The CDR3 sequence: CASSWDSGPMNTEAFF. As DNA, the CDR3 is TGTGCCAGCAGTTGGGACAGCGGACCTATGAACACTGAAGCTTTCTTT.

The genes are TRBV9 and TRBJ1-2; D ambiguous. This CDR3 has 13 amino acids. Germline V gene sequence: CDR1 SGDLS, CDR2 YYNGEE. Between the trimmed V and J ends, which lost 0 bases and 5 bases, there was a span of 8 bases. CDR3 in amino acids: CASSVVGGYGYTF. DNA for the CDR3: TGTGCCAGCAGCGTAGTGGGTGGTTATGGCTACACCTTC.

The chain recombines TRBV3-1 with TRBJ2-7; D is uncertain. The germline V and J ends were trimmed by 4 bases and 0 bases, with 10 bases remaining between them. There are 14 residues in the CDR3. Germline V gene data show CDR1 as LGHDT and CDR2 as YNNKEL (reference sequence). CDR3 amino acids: CASSPAAPSYEQYF. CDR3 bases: TGTGCCAGCAGCCCCGCGGCGCCCTCCTACGAGCAGTACTTC.

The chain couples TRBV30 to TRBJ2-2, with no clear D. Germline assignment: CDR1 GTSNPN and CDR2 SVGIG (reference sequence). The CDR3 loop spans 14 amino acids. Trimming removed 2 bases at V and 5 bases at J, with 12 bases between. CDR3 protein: CAWSTSTLTGELFF. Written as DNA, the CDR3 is TGTGCCTGGAGTACTTCAACATTGACCGGGGAGCTGTTTTTT.